The clone carrying this T cell receptor (beta chain) has a count of ten or more. Its antigen is currently unknown. Molecules of cDNA were individually given unique molecular identifiers that were attached to them. TCRdb re-derived calls from the 5' RACE reads in MiXCR, one entry per CDR3 protein. The repertoire consists of around 31,000 distinct CDR3 sequences, with approximately 5.9% occurring once and the leading ten covering roughly 6.5%. This sample was taken from a study of early T cells in non-severe SARS-CoV-2 infection. Study context: It was bulk RNA from unsorted whole blood that was sequenced, and the chains were unpaired.

Findings and caveats of the study: The study's VDJdb matching favored anti-spike CD8 responses and missed private and CD4 specificities.

Germline lookup yields CDR1 MGHRA and CDR2 YSYEKL. The CDR3 runs 14 residues. The V and J ends lost 9 bases and 2 bases respectively, with 14 bases between them. The V and J genes are TRBV4-1 and TRBJ2-1; tentatively, D is TRBD2 (5 bases). What was sequenced was whole blood. The sequence came from an adult who was a healthcare worker with PCR-confirmed SARS-CoV-2 infection or an uninfected control (not recorded which). The CDR3 nucleotides read TGCGCCAGTGGCGGACGGGGAACCTACAATGAGCAGTTCTTC. Its protein is CASGGRGTYNEQFF.